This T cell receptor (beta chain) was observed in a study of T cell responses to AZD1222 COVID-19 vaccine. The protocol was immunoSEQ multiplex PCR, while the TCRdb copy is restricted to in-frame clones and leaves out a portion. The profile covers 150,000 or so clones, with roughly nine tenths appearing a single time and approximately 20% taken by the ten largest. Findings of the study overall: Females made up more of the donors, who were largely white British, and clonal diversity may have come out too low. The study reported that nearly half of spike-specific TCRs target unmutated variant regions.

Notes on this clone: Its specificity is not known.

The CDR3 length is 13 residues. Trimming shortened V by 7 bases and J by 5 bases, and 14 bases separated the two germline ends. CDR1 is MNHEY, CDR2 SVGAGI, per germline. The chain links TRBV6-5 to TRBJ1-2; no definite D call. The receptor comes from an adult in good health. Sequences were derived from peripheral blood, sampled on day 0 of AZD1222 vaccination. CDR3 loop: CASTPVGRYGYTF. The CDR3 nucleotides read TGTGCCAGCACCCCGGTGGGGAGATATGGCTACACCTTC.